A selection of T cell receptor beta chains follows, all from one sample in a study of T cell responses to AZD1222 COVID-19 vaccine. Generated by immunoSEQ multiplex PCR, the TCRdb table keeps only in-frame clones and is missing some. The sample holds about 150,000 clones; about nine tenths are singletons and the top ten take about 2%. Sequencing was performed on peripheral blood, taken on day 0 of AZD1222 vaccination. All receptors come from an adult in good health. CDR3s include the opening cysteine and the closing phenylalanine or tryptophan. D genes are given only for firm matches. Expanded clones get a size class; other rows say once, few or many, or leave the size out.

TRBD1 TRBJ2-1 TRBV5-1 few TGCGCCAGCTGGACCCGGACAGGGTCCTACAATGAGCAGTTCTTC CASWTRTGSYNEQFF
NA TRBJ1-1 TRBV28 NA TGTGCCAGCAGTTTACCCCTTCCTAGGCTGACCGAAGCTTTCTTT CASSLPLPRLTEAFF
TRBD2 TRBJ2-7 TRBV5-1 NA TGCGCCAGCAGCGGACTTGGCGGGAGTGTCGACGAGCAGTACTTC CASSGLGGSVDEQYF
NA TRBJ1-2 TRBV5-1 few TGCGCCAGCAGCTTGCCAACGTCAGGGGTTTCATCTGGCTACACCTTC CASSLPTSGVSSGYTF
NA TRBJ2-7 TRBV28 NA TGTGCCAGCAGTTTTGGCACCGACACTACCTACGAGCAGTACTTC CASSFGTDTTYEQYF
NA TRBJ1-2 TRBV2 once TGTGCCAGCAGTGAAGCGGGGGATGGGGGGTCCTATGGCTACACCTTC CASSEAGDGGSYGYTF
NA TRBJ2-4 TRBV28 NA TGTGCCAGCAGTCCGCGGGACACCCTAGCCAAAAACATTCAGTACTTC CASSPRDTLAKNIQYF
NA TRBJ2-7 TRBV7-9 NA TGTGCCAGCAGCTTAGGCCGCGCAGGGCCGACCTACGAGCAGTACTTC CASSLGRAGPTYEQYF
NA TRBJ1-6 TRBV15 NA TGTGCCACCGGGACGACGACCGATAATTCACCCCTCCACTTT CATGTTTDNSPLHF
NA TRBJ2-1 TRBV2 NA TGTGCCAGCAGTGAAGGTGAACAAAATGAGCAGTTCTTC CASSEGEQNEQFF
TRBD1 TRBJ1-2 TRBV5-1 NA TGCGCCAGCAGCTTGACAGGGGGCGGTTTGGATGGCTACACCTTC CASSLTGGGLDGYTF
NA TRBJ2-1 TRBV15 NA TGTGCCACCAGCAGATCACCCGACAATGAGCAGTTCTTC CATSRSPDNEQFF
TRBD2 TRBJ2-3 TRBV13 once TGTGCCAGCAGCTTAGGGACTAGCGGCATCACAGATACGCAGTATTTT CASSLGTSGITDTQYF
TRBD1 TRBJ2-7 TRBV2 NA TGTGCCAGCAGGGAAACAGGGGGCGCGTCCTACGAGCAGTACTTC CASRETGGASYEQYF
NA TRBJ2-7 TRBV6-5 NA TGTGCCAGCAGTCAGGGGAGACAGTCCTACGAGCAGTACTTC CASSQGRQSYEQYF
TRBD2 TRBJ2-1 TRBV7-7 NA TGTGCCAGCAGCCAACAACCCCCGACTAGCGGTTTCTACAATGAGCAGTTCTTC CASSQQPPTSGFYNEQFF
NA TRBJ2-2 TRBV24-1 once TGTGCCACTAAGCCAGGGGACACCGGGGAGCTGTTTTTT CATKPGDTGELFF
NA TRBJ2-1 TRBV7-8 NA TGTGCCAGCAGCTTGGGGATCTACAATGAGCAGTTCTTC CASSLGIYNEQFF
NA TRBJ2-1 TRBV7-2 NA TGTGCCAGCAGCTTAATTGACGAGGGCAATGAGCAGTTCTTC CASSLIDEGNEQFF
TRBD1 TRBJ1-5 TRBV27 NA TGTGCCAGCAGTATCGGGACAGGGAAGTATAGCAATCAGCCCCAGCATTTT CASSIGTGKYSNQPQHF
TRBD1 TRBJ1-5 TRBV3-1/TRBV3-2 NA TGTGCCAGCAGCAAAAGGACAGGGGGCAATCAGCCCCAGCATTTT CASSKRTGGNQPQHF
NA TRBJ1-1 TRBV7-2 NA TGTGCCAGCAGCCTACAGAGATTGAACACTGAAGCTTTCTTT CASSLQRLNTEAFF
TRBD1 TRBJ1-2 TRBV6-2/TRBV6-3 NA TGTGCCAGCAGTTTCGGGACAGGGGCCTTGGGCTACACCTTC CASSFGTGALGYTF
TRBD1 TRBJ2-1 TRBV28 NA TGTGCCAGCAGTCCGAGGACAGGGATGAATGAGCAGTTCTTC CASSPRTGMNEQFF
TRBD1 TRBJ2-7 TRBV7-9 NA TGTGCCAGCAGCGCTTCCCTAAGTGGGGACAGCTACGAGCAGTACTTC CASSASLSGDSYEQYF
NA TRBJ1-2 TRBV19 NA TGTGCCAGTAGTCCATCGGGTTATGGCTATGGCTACACCTTC CASSPSGYGYGYTF
TRBD1 TRBJ2-1 TRBV9 NA TGTGCCAGCAGCGCCCGGGACAGGGGGCAAGGTGAGCAGTTCTTC CASSARDRGQGEQFF
NA TRBJ1-1 TRBV14 NA TGTGCCAGCAGCCACCCCGGTAGGTCAAGGACTGAAGCTTTCTTT CASSHPGRSRTEAFF
NA TRBJ2-1 TRBV28 NA TGTGCCAGCAGTTATTACGATACTTTAAATGAGCAGTTCTTC CASSYYDTLNEQFF
NA TRBJ2-7 TRBV10-1 NA TGCGCCAGCAGTGAGGTCGGGACCTTCGGTGGGGAGCAGTACTTC CASSEVGTFGGEQYF
TRBD1 TRBJ2-7 TRBV9 NA TGTGCCAGCAGCTCCGGACAGGGGGGATACGAGCAGTACTTC CASSSGQGGYEQYF
NA TRBJ1-1 TRBV13 NA TGTGCCAGCAGCCCGCAGGGGACTGAAGCTTTCTTT CASSPQGTEAFF
TRBD1 TRBJ1-1 TRBV6-5 once TGTGCCAGCAGTTCCGCCGGGACAGGGGGCATGGAAGCTTTCTTT CASSSAGTGGMEAFF
NA TRBJ2-7 TRBV28 few TGTGCCAGCAGTTCCGACTCCTACGAGCAGTACTTC CASSSDSYEQYF
NA TRBJ1-2 TRBV5-1 NA TGCGCCAGCAGTGAACTGGGGACGAACTATGGCTACACCTTC CASSELGTNYGYTF
NA TRBJ1-5 TRBV11-2 NA TGTGCCAGCAGCTTTAGTAGCAATCAGCCCCAGCATTTT CASSFSSNQPQHF
NA TRBJ2-7 TRBV9 NA TGTGCCAGCAGCCCACGAAATTCCTACGAGCAGTACTTC CASSPRNSYEQYF
NA TRBJ1-4 TRBV9 NA TGTGCCAGCAGCCCGGGTGAGGATCAAAATGAAAAACTGTTTTTT CASSPGEDQNEKLFF
TRBD1 TRBJ1-2 TRBV23-1 NA TGCGCCAGCAGTCAAGAGACAGGGGACCATGGCTACACCTTC CASSQETGDHGYTF
TRBD1 TRBJ2-7 TRBV6-5 NA TGTGCCAGCAGGAAAACAGGGGGCGCCGCGTACGAGCAGTACTTC CASRKTGGAAYEQYF
NA TRBJ1-3 TRBV7-9 NA TGTGCCAGCAGCTTAGGAAACACCATATATTTT CASSLGNTIYF
TRBD2 TRBJ2-3 TRBV27 NA TGTGCCAGCTCCGAGGCCGCAGGTGTAGCGGGACCCACAGATACGCAGTATTTT CASSEAAGVAGPTDTQYF
TRBD1 TRBJ1-2 TRBV4-1 NA TGCGCCAGCAGCGGGACAGGGGCCTATGGCTACACCTTC CASSGTGAYGYTF
NA TRBJ1-1 TRBV5-5 NA TGTGCCAGCAGCCCGGGAGGGACTTTGAACACTGAAGCTTTCTTT CASSPGGTLNTEAFF
NA TRBJ2-2 TRBV7-9 NA TGTGCCAGCAGCCGAGGGTCAGGGACCGGGGAGCTGTTTTTT CASSRGSGTGELFF
TRBD1 TRBJ1-2 TRBV29-1 NA TGCAGCGTTGAAGACTACATAAGGACAGGGGGCAGGGGCTACACCTTC CSVEDYIRTGGRGYTF
NA TRBJ1-2 TRBV3-1/TRBV3-2 NA TGTGCCAGCAGCCAAAGGGGTTCCTATGGCTACACCTTC CASSQRGSYGYTF
TRBD1 TRBJ1-2 TRBV7-9 NA TGTGCCAGCAGCTCGGCGGGACAGTATGACGGCTACACCTTC CASSSAGQYDGYTF
NA TRBJ1-4 TRBV7-9 NA TGTGCCAGCAGCCATCCGACCTCAACTAATGAAAAACTGTTTTTT CASSHPTSTNEKLFF
TRBD1 TRBJ1-2 TRBV18 NA TGTGCCAGCTCACCGCGGGACAGCGGGTCTAACTATGGCTACACCTTC CASSPRDSGSNYGYTF
TRBD2 TRBJ2-7 TRBV24-1 NA TGTGCCACCAGTGGTAGCGGGAGGATGGACGAGCAGTACTTC CATSGSGRMDEQYF
NA TRBJ2-3 TRBV19 NA TGTGCCAGTAGTTTGCGTGGAAACACAGATACGCAGTATTTT CASSLRGNTDTQYF
TRBD2 TRBJ2-1 TRBV5-6 NA TGTGCCAGCAGCTTGGGGTTGGGGGGACTAGCGGTATACAATGAGCAGTTCTTC CASSLGLGGLAVYNEQFF
NA TRBJ1-1 TRBV20-1 NA TGCAGTGCTAGTCGAGGACCCCTCGGCACTGAAGCTTTCTTT CSASRGPLGTEAFF
NA TRBJ2-1 TRBV7-3 NA TGTGCCAGCAGCCCCACGGCTATGGGCAGGGTTTATGAGCAGTTCTTC CASSPTAMGRVYEQFF
NA TRBJ1-3 TRBV5-1 NA TGCGCCAGCAGCTTGGACGAGAGCTCTGGAAACACCATATATTTT CASSLDESSGNTIYF
NA TRBJ1-1 TRBV28 once TGTGCCAGCAGTGGGGGGAACACTGAAGCTTTCTTT CASSGGNTEAFF
NA TRBJ2-1 TRBV5-6 NA TGTGCCAGCAGCTTTCAAAGTAGCTCCTACAATGAGCAGTTCTTC CASSFQSSSYNEQFF
NA TRBJ2-5 TRBV6-5 NA TGTGCCAGCAGTTACTCGATTTGGCGGGAGACCCAGTACTTC CASSYSIWRETQYF
TRBD1 TRBJ1-3 TRBV18 NA TGTGCCAGCTCACCACTTCGCAGGACAGGACGTGTTATCTCTGGAAACACCATATATTTT CASSPLRRTGRVISGNTIYF